The next 19 T cell receptor beta chains were all read from a single sample in a study of CD8 T cells in Susac syndrome. Reverse transcription of about 0.5 to 1 ug RNA used random hexamers. TCRdb recomputed calls from the immunoSEQ multiplex PCR reads with MiXCR, one row per CDR3 protein. Among 250,000 to 300,000 distinct CDR3 sequences, roughly 81% were seen once, and the ten largest hold approximately 0.11%. Material: CD8+ T cells from PBMCs. The receptors come from a human donor with multiple sclerosis.

The chain uses TRBV29-1 and TRBJ2-6; D assignment may be TRBD1 or TRBD2 (7 bases each). From germline, CDR1 is SQVTM and CDR2 ANQGSEA. Trimming cost V 6 bases and J 0 bases, with 15 bases left between them. The CDR3 spans 16 residues. CDR3 in amino acids: CSVSAGGDSGANVLTF. The DNA of the CDR3 is TGCAGCGTCTCTGCAGGGGGGGACTCTGGGGCCAACGTCCTGACTTTC.

The J gene is TRBJ2-7, the V gene TRBV19, with TRBD1 identical over 8 bases. The CDR3 runs to 15 residues. The J segment lost 0 bases and the V segment lost 6 bases, leaving 7 bases of the junction unmatched. Per the germline V gene, CDR1 is LNHDA and CDR2 is SQIVND (reference sequence). The CDR3 protein is CASSTTGVTSYEQYF. In DNA form, the CDR3 reads TGTGCCAGTAGCACGACAGGGGTAACCTCCTACGAGCAGTACTTC.

The V and J genes are TRBV6-1 and TRBJ1-5; D not resolved. The CDR3 is 15 amino acids. Germline V CDR1 and CDR2: MNHNS, SASEGT. The V end was cut by 1 base, the J end by 4 bases, with 11 bases between. The CDR3 DNA follows: TGTGCCAGCAGTGAAGTATTCGGGGAAAATCAGCCCCAGCATTTT. Translated: CASSEVFGENQPQHF.

V is TRBV11-2 and J is TRBJ2-1; possible D gene TRBD2, 5 bases. V lost 6 bases, J lost 0 bases, and 15 bases lay in between. Germline CDR1 SGHAT, CDR2 FQNNGV. The CDR3 spans 16 residues. This CDR3 reads CASSPGLLSSYNEQFF. The CDR3 DNA is TGTGCCAGCAGTCCCGGACTCCTGAGCTCCTACAATGAGCAGTTCTTC.

V is TRBV27 and J is TRBJ2-3; perhaps TRBD1 as D (6 bases). Germline values: CDR1 MNHEY, CDR2 SMNVEV (reference sequence). Trimming took 5 bases from V and 1 from J, leaving 16 bases between them. The CDR3 has 16 amino acids. CDR3 sequence (DNA): TGTGCCAGCAGTCCTCCTTGGGGGCACGGCACAGATACGCAGTATTTT. It yields the protein CASSPPWGHGTDTQYF.

The chain recombines TRBV9 with TRBJ1-2; TRBD1 matches at 9 bases. V lost 4 bases to trimming and J lost 7 bases; unmatched junction nucleotides: 5. The CDR3 runs 13 residues. Germline lookup yields CDR1 SGDLS and CDR2 YYNGEE. The CDR3, as DNA: TGTGCCAGCAGCCGGGACAGGGCTGGTGGCTACACCTTC. It encodes CASSRDRAGGYTF.

The rearrangement links TRBV28 to TRBJ2-7, with unresolved D. CDR3 length: 13 residues. The germline V and J ends were trimmed by 3 bases and 6 bases, with 12 bases remaining between them. Germline V gives CDR1 MDHEN, CDR2 SYDVKM. CDR3 sequence (DNA): TGTGCCAGCAGTTTGGGCCAGAATAGCGAGCAGTACTTC. Protein: CASSLGQNSEQYF. Full variable domain (rest looked up from reference TRBV28 and TRBJ2-7): DVKVTQSSRYLVKRTGEKVFLECVQDMDHENMFWYRQDPGLGLRLIYFSYDVKMKEKGDIPEGYSVSREKKERFSLILESASTNQTSMYLCASSLGQNSEQYFGPGTRLTVT.

CDR3 coding DNA: TGTGCCAGCAGTTCGGCCAGTACGGGTTTGAATGAGCAGTTCTTC. It is translated as CASSSASTGLNEQFF. This chain connects TRBV28 to TRBJ2-1, with unresolved D. The CDR3 runs to 15 residues. V gave up 4 bases and J gave up 7 bases, with 17 bases separating them. Germline CDR1 reads MDHEN; CDR2 reads SYDVKM.

This chain uses TRBV7-8 with TRBJ2-1; 7 nucleotides match TRBD2. The CDR3 extends over 16 amino acids. Per germline, CDR1 SGHVS and CDR2 FQNEAQ. The trim removed 1 base at V and 3 bases at J, leaving 6 bases unmatched. Here the CDR3 DNA reads TGTGCCAGCAGCTTAGACTCACTAGCGCTCTACAATGAGCAGTTCTTC. This codes for CASSLDSLALYNEQFF.

V usage is TRBV28 and J usage is TRBJ2-7, with unresolved D. Germline CDR1 reads MDHEN; CDR2 reads SYDVKM. The CDR3 sequence is 15 residues long. Trimming pared 3 bases from V and 2 bases from J, leaving 14 bases between. CDR3 region: CASSFSEGLTYEQYF. In nucleotides, the CDR3 is TGTGCCAGCAGTTTCTCTGAAGGGCTAACCTACGAGCAGTACTTC. The complete variable domain, with remaining parts taken from reference TRBV28 and TRBJ2-7, reads DVKVTQSSRYLVKRTGEKVFLECVQDMDHENMFWYRQDPGLGLRLIYFSYDVKMKEKGDIPEGYSVSREKKERFSLILESASTNQTSMYLCASSFSEGLTYEQYFGPGTRLTVT.

The chain joins TRBV3-1 to TRBJ2-6; D remains unclear. CDR3 length: 15 residues. With 4 bases removed from V and 3 bases from J, the gap between germline ends came to 10 bases. Germline values: CDR1 LGHDT, CDR2 YNNKEL (reference sequence). This CDR3 reads CASSPSFDGANVLTF. The CDR3 DNA reads as TGTGCCAGCAGCCCGTCCTTTGATGGGGCCAACGTCCTGACTTTC.

The chain employs TRBV6-6 and TRBJ1-6, with D perhaps matching TRBD1 (6 bases). Between the trimmed V and J ends, which lost 2 bases and 6 bases, there was a span of 8 bases. CDR1 and CDR2 (germline): MNHNY, SVGAGI (reference sequence). This CDR3 has 14 residues. This CDR3 reads CASSYGGPNSPLHF. CDR3 coding DNA: TGTGCCAGCAGTTACGGGGGGCCTAATTCACCCCTCCACTTT.

The CDR3 here is CSVGGQIDGYTF. The CDR3 DNA sequence: TGCAGCGTCGGGGGACAGATAGATGGCTACACCTTC. This chain uses TRBV29-1 with TRBJ1-2, with 7 bases aligning to TRBD1. The germline V gene has CDR1 SQVTM and CDR2 ANQGSEA. V shed 6 bases, J shed 6 bases, and the junction held 7 bases outside the gene matches. The CDR3 runs 12 residues.

V gene TRBV5-5 combines with J gene TRBJ2-4; TRBD1 matches at 9 bases. J was trimmed by 6 bases and V by 4 bases; bases with no gene match: 11. There are 16 residues in the CDR3. The germline CDR1 and CDR2 sequences are SGHKS and YYEKEE (reference sequence). The CDR3 protein is CASSGMKGQGRNIQYF. The CDR3 DNA sequence: TGTGCCAGCAGCGGGATGAAAGGACAGGGGAGAAACATTCAGTACTTC.

This clonotype was detected a few times. V gene TRBV13 combines with J gene TRBJ2-7; D is undetermined. The germline V gene encodes CDR1 PRHDT and CDR2 FYEKMQ (reference sequence). The CDR3 loop spans 13 amino acids. Trimming shortened V by 5 bases and J by 3 bases, and 11 bases separated the two germline ends. CDR3 DNA: TGTGCCAGCAGCGCCGAGGTAGACTACGAGCAGTACTTC. Translation gives CASSAEVDYEQYF.

The J gene is TRBJ1-5, the V gene TRBV6-1; 7 nucleotides agree with TRBD1. Germline V lookup: CDR1 MNHNS, CDR2 SASEGT. This CDR3 is built from 17 residues. Trimming at V came to 6 bases and at J to 0 bases, leaving 11 bases not matched to a gene. The CDR3 DNA reads TGTGCCAGCAGGCGCGGGACAGACCTTTATAGCAATCAGCCCCAGCATTTT. This gives the protein CASRRGTDLYSNQPQHF.

The genes are TRBV28 and TRBJ2-7; 10 nucleotides agree with TRBD1. This CDR3 has 16 amino acids. Looked up from germline, CDR1 is MDHEN and CDR2 is SYDVKM. The V gene end was trimmed by 7 bases and the J gene end by 2 bases; junction bases not matched to a gene: 11. The DNA of the CDR3 is TGTGCCAGCACCGCCCGGCCGGGGACAGGGGCCTACGAGCAGTACTTC. It encodes CASTARPGTGAYEQYF.

This clonotype occurred a few times. The rearrangement joins TRBV7-8 to TRBJ2-7; 7 bases agree with TRBD1. Germline V CDR1 and CDR2: SGHVS, FQNEAQ. This CDR3 spans 16 amino acids. V gave up 2 bases and J gave up 0 bases; unmatched junction bases: 7. Here the CDR3 DNA reads TGTGCCAGCAGCTTATTCCTCTCAGGGGGCTCCTACGAGCAGTACTTC. Protein sequence: CASSLFLSGGSYEQYF.

The chain recombines TRBV28 with TRBJ2-1; the match to TRBD2 covers 7 bases. Germline loops: CDR1 MDHEN, CDR2 SYDVKM. This CDR3 region has 16 residues. V gave up 7 bases and J gave up 4 bases; unmatched junction bases: 13. The CDR3 protein is CASTQFGTKKYNEQFF. CDR3 sequence (DNA): TGTGCCAGCACACAGTTCGGGACTAAAAAATACAATGAGCAGTTCTTC.